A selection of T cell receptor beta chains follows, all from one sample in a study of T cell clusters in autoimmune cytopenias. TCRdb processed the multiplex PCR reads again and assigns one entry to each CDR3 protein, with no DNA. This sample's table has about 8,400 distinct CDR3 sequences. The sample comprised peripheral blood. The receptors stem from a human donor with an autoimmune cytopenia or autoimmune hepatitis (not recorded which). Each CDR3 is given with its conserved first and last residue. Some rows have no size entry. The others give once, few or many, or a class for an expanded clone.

CASSQDPQGGQPQHF | TRBJ1-5 | - | TRBV4-1
CASSLGGFSNQPQHF | TRBJ1-5 | - | TRBV5-6
CSARTYPGDSPLHF | TRBJ1-6 | - | TRBV20-1
CASSLNPTSGTPDTQYF | TRBJ2-3 | - | TRBV7-6
CASSRDGNPSGPQHF | TRBJ1-5 | - | TRBV30
CATSRDGSYTGELFF | TRBJ2-2 | medium-sized | TRBV15
CASSFRQGRGEKLFF | TRBJ1-4 | medium-sized | TRBV27
CASSPHRTGELFF | TRBJ2-2 | medium-sized | TRBV12-3/TRBV12-4
CASSYDSSRTDTQYF | TRBJ2-3 | - | TRBV9
CASSPGLETYNEQFF | TRBJ2-1 | - | TRBV5-1
CASSNPRDREPTDTQYF | TRBJ2-3 | - | TRBV19
CSARAPLTSGRPTGELFF | TRBJ2-2 | - | TRBV20-1
CASSQTSGAYNEQFF | TRBJ2-1 | - | TRBV4-3
CASNLFSGTGELFF | TRBJ2-2 | medium-sized | TRBV6-2/TRBV6-3
CASSTFLDSIYNEQFF | TRBJ2-1 | - | TRBV28
CASSQDRQGEYYEQYF | TRBJ2-7 | - | TRBV4-3
CASSMGGPTYEQYF | TRBJ2-7 | medium-sized | TRBV19
CASRTGQGDTEAFF | TRBJ1-1 | medium-sized | TRBV6-6
CASSQGQGRTDTQYF | TRBJ2-3 | - | TRBV4-3
CAWTADNSPLHF | TRBJ1-6 | medium-sized | TRBV30
CASSMVDTRFNSPLHF | TRBJ1-6 | medium-sized | TRBV5-6
CASSPPGGYEQYF | TRBJ2-7 | medium-sized | TRBV6-5
CASSYWEGGGYEQFF | TRBJ2-1 | - | TRBV6-2/TRBV6-3
CASSQDLAGGYEQYF | TRBJ2-7 | - | TRBV4-2
CASSYSWTRKDTEQFF | TRBJ2-1 | - | TRBV6-5
CASSTVGGASEKLFF | TRBJ1-4 | medium-sized | TRBV5-1
CASSSSGRGQSQPQHF | TRBJ1-5 | medium-sized | TRBV19
CASSHGPRGSYEQYF | TRBJ2-7 | - | TRBV4-3